The rows below give T cell receptor beta chains drawn from one sample of a study of lymphopenia after photon versus proton radiotherapy. Here immunoSEQ multiplex PCR was the method, and the copy in TCRdb shows in-frame clones only, minus some. This sample carries 40,000 to 55,000 clones, more than 90% of them seen once, and the ten largest clones take around 17%. Source: peripheral blood, taken from a patient treated with photon-based radiotherapy. The origin of the receptors is a woman in her 40s with cholangiocarcinoma. CDR3s include the opening cysteine and the closing phenylalanine or tryptophan. The D gene is left open where the match is weak. The size field is filled for only some rows; it gives once, few, many or a size class.

V	size	D	J	CDR3	DNA
TRBV9	.	TRBD1	TRBJ1-2	CASTPSLDRDGYTF	TGTGCCAGCACTCCCTCACTTGACAGGGACGGCTACACCTTC
TRBV11-3	.	.	TRBJ2-2	CASSSQGAGTGELFF	TGTGCCAGCAGCTCCCAAGGGGCGGGGACCGGGGAGCTGTTTTTT
TRBV5-4	.	.	TRBJ1-6	CASSQDSSYNSPLHF	TGTGCCAGCAGCCAGGACAGCTCCTATAATTCACCCCTCCACTTT
TRBV6-1	.	.	TRBJ1-1	CASSEMRIGGSEAFF	TGTGCCAGCAGTGAAATGCGAATTGGGGGTTCAGAAGCTTTCTTT
TRBV19	.	.	TRBJ2-6	CASSMAWQTRSGANVLTF	TGTGCCAGTAGTATGGCGTGGCAGACTAGGTCTGGGGCCAACGTCCTGACTTTC
TRBV15	.	.	TRBJ2-6	CATSSGGSGANVLTF	TGTGCCACCAGCAGCGGGGGATCAGGGGCCAACGTCCTGACTTTC
TRBV7-9	.	TRBD2	TRBJ2-1	CASSSLGLAVNEQFF	TGTGCCAGCAGTTCCCTAGGACTAGCCGTCAATGAGCAGTTCTTC
TRBV7-3	.	.	TRBJ2-1	CASTPNPGSYNEQFF	TGTGCCAGCACCCCAAACCCCGGGTCGTACAATGAGCAGTTCTTC
TRBV18	.	TRBD1	TRBJ1-2	CASSLQGAGYGYTF	TGTGCCAGCTCACTTCAGGGGGCTGGCTATGGCTACACCTTC
TRBV6-5	.	.	TRBJ1-6	CASSRRGYNSPLHF	TGTGCCAGCAGCCGCCGGGGCTATAATTCACCCCTCCACTTT
TRBV4-2	.	.	TRBJ1-1	CASSQGNRQRGTEAFF	TGTGCCAGCAGCCAAGGTAATAGGCAGAGGGGCACTGAAGCTTTCTTT
TRBV9	.	TRBD2	TRBJ2-2	CASSSLGGGSNTGELFF	TGTGCCAGCAGCTCCCTTGGCGGGGGATCGAACACCGGGGAGCTGTTTTTT
TRBV6-1	.	TRBD2	TRBJ2-7	CASRISDAGGYEQYF	TGTGCCAGCCGAATTAGTGATGCGGGAGGTTACGAGCAGTACTTC
TRBV5-5	.	.	TRBJ1-2	CASSSLGGDTF	TGTGCCAGCAGCTCACTAGGGGGTGACACCTTC
TRBV11-2	.	TRBD1	TRBJ1-2	CASSTPDRVRSYGYTF	TGTGCCAGCAGCACTCCGGACAGGGTTAGAAGCTATGGCTACACCTTC
TRBV7-8	.	.	TRBJ1-3	CASSQGAGNTIYF	TGTGCCAGCAGCCAAGGGGCTGGAAACACCATATATTTT
TRBV11-2	.	TRBD1	TRBJ1-2	CASSLTGGFPNYGYTF	TGTGCCAGCAGCTTGACAGGGGGCTTCCCTAACTATGGCTACACCTTC
TRBV19	.	.	TRBJ2-7	CASSQPTVSTYEQYF	TGTGCCAGTAGCCAACCGACAGTTTCTACCTACGAGCAGTACTTC
TRBV7-2	.	.	TRBJ1-6	CASSLAVGETRALHF	TGTGCCAGCAGCTTAGCGGTCGGGGAGACTCGGGCCCTCCACTTT
TRBV6-5	.	.	TRBJ2-2	CASSPPYANTGELFF	TGTGCCAGCAGTCCACCCTACGCTAACACCGGGGAGCTGTTTTTT
TRBV5-1	.	.	TRBJ2-7	CASSLGGASYEQYF	TGCGCCAGCAGCTTGGGTGGTGCTTCCTACGAGCAGTACTTC
TRBV6-5	.	.	TRBJ2-5	CASSYSGFGGETQYF	TGTGCCAGCAGTTACTCGGGCTTTGGGGGAGAGACCCAGTACTTC
TRBV28	.	.	TRBJ1-1	CASSLRGFEAFF	TGTGCCAGCAGTCTGAGGGGTTTTGAAGCTTTCTTT
TRBV9	.	.	TRBJ1-2	CASSPPGYGYTF	TGTGCCAGCAGCCCCCCCGGATATGGCTACACCTTC
TRBV9	once	.	TRBJ2-7	CASSVAAVSYEQYF	TGTGCCAGCAGCGTGGCTGCGGTTTCGTACGAGCAGTACTTC
TRBV2	.	.	TRBJ1-5	CASRSGTVSNQPQHF	TGTGCCAGCAGATCAGGGACGGTAAGCAATCAGCCCCAGCATTTT
TRBV21-1	.	.	TRBJ1-1	CASSKAREGQGGTEAFF	TGTGCCAGCAGCAAAGCTAGGGAGGGACAGGGGGGCACTGAAGCTTTCTTT
TRBV18	.	TRBD1	TRBJ2-7	CASSQRQGWEQYF	TGTGCCAGCTCCCAACGACAGGGGTGGGAGCAGTACTTC
TRBV4-1	.	TRBD1	TRBJ1-1	CASSQEEGQVNTEAFF	TGCGCCAGCAGCCAAGAGGAGGGACAGGTGAACACTGAAGCTTTCTTT
TRBV28	once	TRBD1	TRBJ1-2	CASSFSGQWVSYTF	TGTGCCAGCAGTTTTTCGGGACAGTGGGTCAGCTACACCTTC
TRBV25-1	.	.	TRBJ2-7	CASSEETGAYEQYF	TGTGCCAGCAGTGAAGAGACGGGAGCCTACGAGCAGTACTTC
TRBV5-1	.	TRBD2	TRBJ2-3	CASSLRLAGGYDTQYF	TGCGCCAGCAGCCTGAGACTAGCGGGAGGTTACGATACGCAGTATTTT
TRBV5-4	.	.	TRBJ2-7	CASSLGGGQRLDEQYF	TGTGCCAGCAGCTTGGGGGGTGGACAGAGATTGGACGAGCAGTACTTC
TRBV4-1	.	.	TRBJ1-2	CASSQEQGANYGYTF	TGCGCCAGCAGCCAAGAACAGGGAGCTAACTATGGCTACACCTTC
TRBV19	.	.	TRBJ1-4	CASSVDSTTNEKLFF	TGTGCCAGTAGTGTGGACAGCACAACTAATGAAAAACTGTTTTTT
TRBV7-2	once	TRBD1	TRBJ1-2	CASSPGQGAGYTF	TGTGCCAGCAGCCCAGGACAGGGGGCTGGCTACACCTTC
TRBV7-9	.	TRBD1	TRBJ2-1	CASSLGQGKTNEQFF	TGTGCCAGCAGCTTAGGACAGGGTAAAACCAATGAGCAGTTCTTC
TRBV19	.	.	TRBJ2-1	CASTRLAEGNEQFF	TGTGCCAGTACGAGGCTAGCTGAGGGCAATGAGCAGTTCTTC
TRBV2	few	.	TRBJ2-7	CASSNTAYEQYF	TGTGCCAGCAGCAACACGGCCTACGAGCAGTACTTC
TRBV5-6	.	.	TRBJ1-1	CASSLGVGLEAFF	TGTGCCAGCAGCTTGGGGGTCGGCCTTGAAGCTTTCTTT
TRBV7-2	.	TRBD1	TRBJ1-2	CASSFRPGQASEGYTF	TGTGCCAGCAGCTTCCGGCCGGGACAGGCAAGTGAGGGCTACACCTTC
TRBV7-6	.	.	TRBJ1-3	CASSLDDGNTIYF	TGTGCCAGCAGCTTAGACGACGGAAACACCATATATTTT
TRBV2	few	.	TRBJ2-2	CAIPLPGTPWTGELFF	TGTGCCATCCCCCTCCCCGGGACCCCGTGGACCGGGGAGCTGTTTTTT
TRBV6-6	.	.	TRBJ1-1	CASSPRDRHTEAFF	TGTGCCAGCAGCCCAAGGGACCGACACACTGAAGCTTTCTTT
TRBV27	.	.	TRBJ1-6	CASMLGLGNSPLHF	TGTGCCAGCATGCTAGGACTGGGGAATTCACCCCTCCACTTT